These 32 T cell receptor beta chains came from one sample sequenced in a study of blood T cell repertoires in COVID-19. Clones were read by immunoSEQ multiplex PCR, and TCRdb kept only the in-frame ones, dropping some. This sample has 100,000 to 150,000 clones, with 75% to 85% found just once. Sequencing was done on a sample of peripheral blood. These receptors were collected from a woman in her 50s with acute or convalescent COVID-19.

The chain's CDR3 is CASSQESVNSPLHF. The CDR3 nucleotides read TGTGCCAGCAGCCAAGAATCGGTGAATTCACCCCTCCACTTT. This chain connects TRBV3-1 (or the pseudogene TRBV3-2) to TRBJ1-6; D gene unclear. Trimming shortened V by 0 bases and J by 7 bases, and 7 bases separated the two germline ends. Germline assignment: CDR1 LGHDT and CDR2 YNNKEL (reference sequence). The CDR3 runs to 14 residues.

The chain joins TRBV7-3 to TRBJ2-2; maybe TRBD2 (5 bases). The CDR3 is 13 amino acids. Trimming removed 5 bases at V and 8 bases at J, with 12 bases between. Germline loops: CDR1 SGHTA, CDR2 FQGTGA. CDR3 residues: CASSPGRGGELFF. DNA for the CDR3: TGTGCCAGCAGCCCTGGGAGAGGGGGGGAGCTGTTTTTT. The full variable domain, completed using reference TRBV7-3 and TRBJ2-2, is GAGVSQTPSNKVTEKGKYVELRCDPISGHTALYWYRQSLGQGPEFLIYFQGTGAADDSGLPNDRFFAVRPEGSVSTLKIQRTERGDSAVYLCASSPGRGGELFFGEGSRLTVL.

This chain connects TRBV7-2 to TRBJ2-7; D is possibly TRBD1 (6 bases). Trimming took off 5 bases at V and 3 bases at J, with 14 bases between the two ends. The CDR3 has 14 residues. In germline, CDR1 is SGHTA, CDR2 FQGNSA. CDR3 coding DNA: TGTGCCAGCAGCCAGGACAGTCCTTTCTACGAGCAGTACTTC. It encodes CASSQDSPFYEQYF.

The CDR3 DNA reads as TGTGCCACCAGTGATTCAGACACTCTGGTATATGGCTACACCTTC. Translation: CATSDSDTLVYGYTF. The chain employs TRBV24-1 and TRBJ1-2; the D is unclear. Per germline, CDR1 KGHDR and CDR2 SFDVKD. This CDR3 is 15 amino acids long. The germline V and J ends were trimmed by 2 bases and 5 bases, with 14 bases remaining between them.

The chain couples TRBV7-9 to TRBJ2-1; 7 bases are shared with TRBD2. CDR1 SEHNR and CDR2 FQNEAQ come from the germline V gene (reference sequence). Trimming removed 5 bases from V and 4 bases from J; junction bases left unmatched: 8. The CDR3 totals 15 residues. The CDR3 DNA sequence: TGTGCCAGCAGCCCCCTCCTAGCGGAGTACAATGAGCAGTTCTTC. It is translated as CASSPLLAEYNEQFF.

Only one count was recorded for this clone. V usage is TRBV20-1 and J usage is TRBJ1-4, with D possibly matching TRBD1 (6 bases). CDR3 length: 16 amino acids. CDR1 and CDR2 (germline): DFQATT, SNEGSKA (reference sequence). V was cut by 3 bases and J by 8 bases, with 22 bases left in between. The CDR3 nucleotides are TGCAGTGCTAGTTTTGGTTACGCAGGGGCATTCGAAAAACTGTTTTTT. Protein: CSASFGYAGAFEKLFF.

In its sample, this clone was seen a few times. The rearrangement uses TRBV9 and TRBJ1-3; 7 positions agree with TRBD1. The V gene's germline CDR1 is SGDLS and CDR2 YYNGEE. CDR3 length: 14 amino acids. The V segment lost 5 bases and the J segment 3 bases; nucleotides outside the gene matches: 5. This CDR3 reads CASSQGVGGNTIYF. The CDR3 DNA reads as TGTGCCAGCAGTCAGGGGGTAGGTGGAAACACCATATATTTT. The whole variable domain, filled in from reference TRBV9 and TRBJ1-3, reads DSGVTQTPKHLITATGQRVTLRCSPRSGDLSVYWYQQSLDQGLQFLIQYYNGEERAKGNILERFSAQQFPDLHSELNLSSLELGDSALYFCASSQGVGGNTIYFGEGSWLTVV.

V and J are TRBV5-1 and TRBJ2-3; TRBD2 matches at 9 bases. Germline CDR1 reads SGHRS; CDR2 reads YFSETQ. The J segment lost 6 bases and the V segment lost 4 bases, leaving 15 bases of the junction unmatched. The CDR3 spans 17 residues. The CDR3 coding sequence is TGCGCCAGCAGCACTGGAGGGTCAAGCGGGGGGACGGATACGCAGTATTTT. The encoded protein is CASSTGGSSGGTDTQYF.

CDR3 DNA sequence: TGTGCCTGGAGTTCCCGGACTAGCGGGAGCGGCGAGCAGTACTTC. This translates into CAWSSRTSGSGEQYF. The chain is built from TRBV30 and TRBJ2-7; TRBD2 aligns across 13 bases. Looked up from germline, CDR1 is GTSNPN and CDR2 is SVGIG (reference sequence). V was clipped by 2 bases and J by 6 bases; unmatched bases: 7. CDR3 length: 15 amino acids.

The chain carries TRBV18 and TRBJ2-1, with D tentatively TRBD1 (5 bases). Trimming shortened V by 6 bases and J by 5 bases, and 14 bases separated the two germline ends. Germline V gene lookup returns CDR1 KGHSH and CDR2 LQKENI. The CDR3 has 14 residues. The CDR3 is CASSPQQVDNEQFF. The CDR3, as DNA: TGTGCCAGCTCTCCGCAACAGGTGGACAATGAGCAGTTCTTC.

J is TRBJ1-6 and V is TRBV12-3 or TRBV12-4; D ambiguous. The CDR3 has 12 residues. Trimming left V 3 bases short and J 14 bases short, with 11 bases between. Here the CDR3 DNA reads TGTGCCAGCAGTTTCCACTCTATTGCCCTCCACTTT. This codes for CASSFHSIALHF.

The chain links TRBV4-1 to TRBJ1-2, with D maybe TRBD1 (5 bases). Germline assignment: CDR1 MGHRA and CDR2 YSYEKL. The CDR3 is 16 amino acids. Trimming removed 4 bases at V and 2 bases at J, with 17 bases between. This CDR3 reads CASSPLRGGENYGYTF. CDR3 nucleotides: TGCGCCAGCAGCCCGCTTCGGGGGGGTGAAAACTATGGCTACACCTTC.

This chain's CDR3 is CASSLKTGDVKLFF. Written as DNA, the CDR3 is TGTGCCAGCAGCCTAAAGACAGGGGACGTAAAACTGTTTTTT. This chain joins TRBV7-2 and TRBJ1-4; 8 bases line up with TRBD1. V lost 5 bases to trimming and J lost 10 bases; unmatched junction nucleotides: 9. Per the germline V gene, CDR1 is SGHTA and CDR2 is FQGNSA. This CDR3 contains 14 residues.

The sample holds a few counts of this clone. V usage is TRBV18 and J usage is TRBJ1-1; D gene ambiguous. Germline lookup yields CDR1 KGHSH and CDR2 LQKENI. The CDR3 is made up of 11 amino acids. V was shortened by 2 bases and J by 6 bases, with 4 bases between the two germline ends. In DNA form, the CDR3 reads TGTGCCAGCTCACCAGTAGCTGAAGCTTTCTTT. Its protein is CASSPVAEAFF.

The J gene is TRBJ2-2, the V gene TRBV5-1; tentative D call: TRBD1 (6 bases). The V end lost 1 base, the J end lost 3 bases, and 10 bases lay between the germline ends. Looked up from germline, CDR1 is SGHRS and CDR2 is YFSETQ. The CDR3 is made up of 15 amino acids. CDR3 in amino acids: CASSLPQGDTGELFF. DNA of the CDR3: TGCGCCAGCAGCTTGCCACAGGGCGACACCGGGGAGCTGTTTTTT.

The chain recombines TRBV6-1 with TRBJ2-1, with D tentatively TRBD1 (6 bases). With 4 bases removed from V and 0 bases from J, the gap between germline ends came to 13 bases. The CDR3 sequence is 16 residues long. The germline V gene encodes CDR1 MNHNS and CDR2 SASEGT. The CDR3 reads CASSGGQTSSYNEQFF. CDR3 nucleotides: TGTGCCAGCAGTGGCGGACAGACAAGCTCCTACAATGAGCAGTTCTTC.

This clone has a single count. The chain links TRBV30 to TRBJ2-5; TRBD2 might be the D (6 bases). Trimming cost V 2 bases and J 5 bases, with 9 bases left between them. The CDR3 length is 12 residues. Germline values: CDR1 GTSNPN, CDR2 SVGIG (reference sequence). The CDR3 is CAWSFGGETQYF. As DNA, the CDR3 is TGTGCCTGGAGTTTTGGAGGGGAGACCCAGTACTTC.

V is TRBV13 and J is TRBJ1-5; 9 bases match TRBD1. This CDR3 comprises 14 residues. Germline V gives CDR1 PRHDT, CDR2 FYEKMQ (reference sequence). Trimming at V came to 5 bases and at J to 7 bases, leaving 6 bases not matched to a gene. This CDR3 reads CASSKGQGGQPQHF. The CDR3 DNA sequence: TGTGCCAGCAGCAAGGGACAGGGTGGACAGCCCCAGCATTTT. Full variable domain (missing parts from reference TRBV13 and TRBJ1-5): AAGVIQSPRHLIKEKRETATLKCYPIPRHDTVYWYQQGPGQDPQFLISFYEKMQSDKGSIPDRFSAQQFSDYHSELNMSSLELGDSALYFCASSKGQGGQPQHFGDGTRLSIL.

This chain joins TRBV13 and TRBJ1-1, with TRBD1 matching 9 bases. Per germline, CDR1 PRHDT and CDR2 FYEKMQ (reference sequence). The V and J ends lost 4 bases and 5 bases, in that order; junction bases with no gene match: 8. The CDR3 loop spans 15 amino acids. This chain's CDR3 is CASSSPQGAGTEAFF. The CDR3 coding sequence is TGTGCCAGCAGCTCCCCACAGGGGGCGGGAACTGAAGCTTTCTTT.

The chain combines TRBV19 with TRBJ2-2; 7 bases align to TRBD2. The trim removed 5 bases at V and 3 bases at J, leaving 15 bases unmatched. The CDR3 is 18 residues long. The germline CDR1 and CDR2 sequences are LNHDA and SQIVND (reference sequence). In DNA form, the CDR3 reads TGTGCCAGTAGTTTCAACCCCGTCGGCGGGAGCGACACCGGGGAGCTGTTTTTT. Protein sequence: CASSFNPVGGSDTGELFF.

V is TRBV11-2 and J is TRBJ2-1; 8 nucleotides align to TRBD2. The CDR3 extends over 17 amino acids. V lost 3 bases, J lost 4 bases, and 11 bases stayed unmatched. Germline V gene lookup returns CDR1 SGHAT and CDR2 FQNNGV. The CDR3 spells CASSFEFTSGVYNEQFF. The CDR3 DNA sequence: TGTGCCAGCAGCTTCGAATTTACTAGCGGAGTTTACAATGAGCAGTTCTTC.

J is TRBJ2-1 and V is TRBV11-3; TRBD1 matches at 7 bases. CDR3 length equals 12 residues. Germline assignment: CDR1 SGHNT and CDR2 YENEEA. V gave up 6 bases and J gave up 8 bases; unmatched junction bases: 4. The CDR3: CASSLTGDEQFF. CDR3 DNA: TGTGCCAGCAGTCTAACAGGGGATGAGCAGTTCTTC.

CDR3 in DNA: TGCAGCGTCAGAGACAGGGAGCATGAGCAGTTCTTC. Protein product: CSVRDREHEQFF. The chain has TRBV29-1 and TRBJ2-1, with 7 bases fitting TRBD1. With 6 bases clipped from V and 8 bases from J, the junction kept 7 bases outside the gene matches. CDR3 size: 12 residues. Germline lookup yields CDR1 SQVTM and CDR2 ANQGSEA.

The V gene is TRBV6-5, the J gene TRBJ1-5; no clear D. Germline V gene sequence: CDR1 MNHEY, CDR2 SVGAGI. The V gene lost 8 bases and the J gene lost 4 bases, with 15 bases spanning the gap. This CDR3 is 14 amino acids long. For the CDR3, the DNA is TGTGCCAGCGGGTTAAACAGCTTAAATCAGCCCCAGCATTTT. It is translated as CASGLNSLNQPQHF.

This chain connects TRBV15 to TRBJ1-1, with D perhaps TRBD1 (6 bases). Trimming cost V 1 base and J 6 bases, with 18 bases left between them. Germline CDR1 and CDR2: LNHNV and YYDKDF (reference sequence). The CDR3 is 16 residues long. For the CDR3, the DNA is TGTGCCACCAGCAGAGTTTCAGGGGCGGATGATCCTGAAGCTTTCTTT. Protein product: CATSRVSGADDPEAFF.

V is TRBV5-1 and J is TRBJ1-1; D is unresolved. Germline-derived CDR1 and CDR2 are SGHRS and YFSETQ. The V gene lost 1 base and the J gene lost 2 bases, with 9 bases spanning the gap. The CDR3 contains 14 residues. CDR3 bases: TGCGCCAGCAGCTTGACAGTCTTCAACACTGAAGCTTTCTTT. Its translation: CASSLTVFNTEAFF.

V is TRBV18 and J is TRBJ2-4, with D perhaps matching TRBD1 (5 bases). V lost 3 bases and J 3 bases, leaving 15 bases between the germline ends. The CDR3 contains 16 residues. The germline V gene encodes CDR1 KGHSH and CDR2 LQKENI. Here the CDR3 reads CASSPWAERGKNIQYF. The CDR3 nucleotides read TGTGCCAGCTCACCTTGGGCCGAAAGGGGCAAAAACATTCAGTACTTC. The full variable domain, rest sourced from reference TRBV18 and TRBJ2-4, is NAGVMQNPRHLVRRRGQEARLRCSPMKGHSHVYWYRQLPEEGLKFMVYLQKENIIDESGMPKERFSAEFPKEGPSILRIQQVVRGDSAAYFCASSPWAERGKNIQYFGAGTRLSVL.

V is TRBV20-1 and J is TRBJ1-2; D remains unclear. Germline loops: CDR1 DFQATT, CDR2 SNEGSKA (reference sequence). Trimming removed 3 bases at V and 2 bases at J, with 7 bases between. The CDR3 has 12 amino acids. CDR3 region: CSASDSNYGYTF. The CDR3 nucleotides are TGCAGTGCTAGTGACTCCAACTATGGCTACACCTTC.

This clone showed up just a few times. V usage is TRBV7-6 and J usage is TRBJ1-6, with 7 bases lining up with TRBD1. CDR3 length equals 14 residues. Per germline, CDR1 SGHVS and CDR2 FNYEAQ. V was pared by 3 bases and J by 5 bases, with 1 base of the junction left unmatched. The CDR3 DNA reads as TGTGCCAGCAGCTTCGGGACAGATAATTCACCCCTCCACTTT. It translates to CASSFGTDNSPLHF. Based on the CDR3 plus reference TRBV7-6 and TRBJ1-6, the full variable domain is GAGVSQSPRYKVTKRGQDVALRCDPISGHVSLYWYRQALGQGPEFLTYFNYEAQQDKSGLPNDRFSAERPEGSISTLTIQRTEQRDSAMYRCASSFGTDNSPLHFGNGTRLTVT.

The V and J genes are TRBV30 and TRBJ2-7; 7 bases are shared with TRBD1. In germline, CDR1 is GTSNPN, CDR2 SVGIG (reference sequence). The CDR3 is made up of 16 amino acids. V trimming: 1 base; J trimming: 0 bases; junction bases outside the gene matches: 9. The CDR3 sequence: CAWSEARTGYSYEQYF. CDR3 nucleotides: TGTGCCTGGAGTGAGGCACGGACAGGTTACTCCTACGAGCAGTACTTC.

The V gene is TRBV9, the J gene TRBJ2-7, with 12 bases aligning to TRBD2. The germline V gene has CDR1 SGDLS and CDR2 YYNGEE. CDR3 length equals 14 residues. The V gene end was trimmed by 3 bases and the J gene end by 7 bases; junction bases not matched to a gene: 5. The chain's CDR3 is CASSGTSGVGEQYF. The CDR3 coding sequence is TGTGCCAGCAGCGGGACTAGCGGGGTTGGAGAGCAGTACTTC.

The rearrangement uses TRBV3-1 (or the pseudogene TRBV3-2) and TRBJ1-2, with 9 bases identical to TRBD1. The length of the CDR3 is 15 residues. J gave up 8 bases and V 1 base, and 8 bases lay outside the gene matches. Germline CDR1 is LGHDT and CDR2 is YNNKEL (reference sequence). CDR3 bases: TGTGCCAGCAGCCAAGTGGGACAGGGTTCCGACGGCTACACCTTC. Protein sequence: CASSQVGQGSDGYTF.